This is a list of T cell receptor beta chains from one sample in a study of T cells in Graves' hyperthyroidism and ophthalmopathy. TCRdb re-derived calls from the multiplex PCR reads in MiXCR, one entry per CDR3 protein. This table holds fewer than 600,000 distinct CDR3 sequences, around 15% found once. Input material: blood. These receptors were obtained from a woman under 30 with Graves' hyperthyroidism. Both conserved end residues are part of each CDR3.

CDR3 | J | V
CASSRRGGDQETQYF | TRBJ2-5 | TRBV7-3
CASKLSNQPQHF | TRBJ1-5 | TRBV12-3/TRBV12-4
CAWSALPREYNSPLHF | TRBJ1-6 | TRBV30
CASSLLSTDTQYF | TRBJ2-3 | TRBV11-3
CSARDQRGMSTDTQYF | TRBJ2-3 | TRBV20-1
CASSPGTGGFDGYTF | TRBJ1-2 | TRBV19
CASSSSGFRSYNEQFF | TRBJ2-1 | TRBV19
CASSFLRPAPRDKRAEAFF | TRBJ1-1 | TRBV12-3/TRBV12-4
CASVYGGLGNEQFF | TRBJ2-1 | TRBV12-5
CSAFRETQYF | TRBJ2-5 | TRBV29-1
CASSQEGQSNSPLHF | TRBJ1-6 | TRBV3-1
CSARDLEGVLMNTEAFF | TRBJ1-1 | TRBV20-1
CATSTGVNYGYTF | TRBJ1-2 | TRBV15
CASSPGLAGVFEQFF | TRBJ2-1 | TRBV7-8
CASSSAGGVSGTEAFF | TRBJ1-1 | TRBV27
CASSQVGGFRSNQPQHF | TRBJ1-5 | TRBV4-1
CSGTQGAGQPQHF | TRBJ1-5 | TRBV29-1
CASRQDRGNAEQFF | TRBJ2-1 | TRBV12-3/TRBV12-4
CASSGGTSGRKTQYF | TRBJ2-5 | TRBV2
CASSIPGTLETQYF | TRBJ2-5 | TRBV19
CSARDSDGHTEAFF | TRBJ1-1 | TRBV20-1
CSVEGRGTAYTEAFF | TRBJ1-1 | TRBV29-1